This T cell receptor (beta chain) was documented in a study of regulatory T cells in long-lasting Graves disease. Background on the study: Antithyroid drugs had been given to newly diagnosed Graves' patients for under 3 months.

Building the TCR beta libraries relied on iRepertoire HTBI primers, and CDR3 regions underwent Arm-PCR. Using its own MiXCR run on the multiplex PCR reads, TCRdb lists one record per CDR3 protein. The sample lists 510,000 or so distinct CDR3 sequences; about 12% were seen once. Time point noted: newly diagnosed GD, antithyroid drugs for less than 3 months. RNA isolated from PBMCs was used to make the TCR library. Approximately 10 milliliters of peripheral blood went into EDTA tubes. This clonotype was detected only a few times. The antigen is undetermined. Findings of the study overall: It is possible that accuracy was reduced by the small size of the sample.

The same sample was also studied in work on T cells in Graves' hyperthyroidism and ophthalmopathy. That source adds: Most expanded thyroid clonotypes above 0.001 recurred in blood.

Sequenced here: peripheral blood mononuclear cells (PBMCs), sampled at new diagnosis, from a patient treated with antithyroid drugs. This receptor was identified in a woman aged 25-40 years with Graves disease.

CDR3 protein: CASSHSGSGELFF. The CDR3 DNA reads as TGTGCCAGCAGTCACAGCGGTAGCGGGGAGCTGTTTTTT. The V and J genes are TRBV3-1 and TRBJ2-2, with D possibly being TRBD2 (5 bases). Germline assignment: CDR1 LGHDT and CDR2 YNNKEL (reference sequence). Trimming stripped 6 bases from V and 7 bases from J, with 12 bases between. CDR3 size: 13 residues.